This T cell receptor beta chain was sequenced for a study of T cells after yellow fever vaccination. MiXCR, run by TCRdb on the 5' RACE reads, gives a single entry per CDR3 protein. The sample consists of about 320,000 distinct CDR3 sequences, around 10% of them appearing once. V lost 6 bases and J 11 bases, leaving 20 bases between the germline ends. This CDR3 contains 15 residues. The TCR sequence derives from a man between 18 and 29 years old who received the YFV17D yellow fever vaccine. V gene TRBV12-3 or TRBV12-4 combines with J gene TRBJ1-6; D is possibly TRBD1 (6 bases). The material sequenced was CD4+ T cells sorted from PBMCs, taken 45 days after the yellow fever booster vaccination. Here the CDR3 reads CASSPGQRPGTPLHF. In nucleotides, the CDR3 is TGTGCCAGCAGCCCGGGACAAAGGCCCGGGACACCCCTCCACTTT.